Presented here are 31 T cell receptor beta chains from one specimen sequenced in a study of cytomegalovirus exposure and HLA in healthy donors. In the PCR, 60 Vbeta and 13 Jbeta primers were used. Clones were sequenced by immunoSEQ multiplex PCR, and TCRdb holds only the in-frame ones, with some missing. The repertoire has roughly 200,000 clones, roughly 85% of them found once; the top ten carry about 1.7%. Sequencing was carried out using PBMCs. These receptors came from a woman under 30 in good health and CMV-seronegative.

As DNA, the CDR3 is TGCGCCAGCAGCTTGAAGGCGGGAGGAGTAGAGACCCAGTACTTC. This translates into CASSLKAGGVETQYF. The chain couples TRBV5-1 to TRBJ2-5; 8 positions agree with TRBD2. CDR1 is SGHRS and CDR2 is YFSETQ in the germline V gene. V shed 1 base and J 4 bases; nucleotides not matched to a gene: 6. The CDR3 runs to 15 residues.

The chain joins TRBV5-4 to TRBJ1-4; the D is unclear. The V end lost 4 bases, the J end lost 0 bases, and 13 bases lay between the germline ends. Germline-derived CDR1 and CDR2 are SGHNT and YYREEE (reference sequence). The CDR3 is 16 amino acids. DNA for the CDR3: TGTGCCAGCAGCCCGGTTGGGGAGTCAACTAATGAAAAACTGTTTTTT. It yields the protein CASSPVGESTNEKLFF.

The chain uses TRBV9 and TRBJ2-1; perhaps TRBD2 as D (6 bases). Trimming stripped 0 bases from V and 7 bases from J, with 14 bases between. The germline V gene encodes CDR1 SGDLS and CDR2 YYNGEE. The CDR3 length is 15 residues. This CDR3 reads CASSVVTTRGNEQFF. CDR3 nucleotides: TGTGCCAGCAGCGTAGTGACTACCCGGGGGAATGAGCAGTTCTTC.

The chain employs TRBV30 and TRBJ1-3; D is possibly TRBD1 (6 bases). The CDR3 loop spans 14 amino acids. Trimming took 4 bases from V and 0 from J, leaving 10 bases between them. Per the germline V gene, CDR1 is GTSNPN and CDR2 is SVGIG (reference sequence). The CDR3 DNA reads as TGTGCCTGGAAAACAGGGAGCTCTGGAAACACCATATATTTT. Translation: CAWKTGSSGNTIYF.

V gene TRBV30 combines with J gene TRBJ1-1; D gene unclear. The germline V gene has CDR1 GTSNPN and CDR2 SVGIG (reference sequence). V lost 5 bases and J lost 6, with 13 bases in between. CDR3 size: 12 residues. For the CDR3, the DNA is TGTGCCTGGTCGTCAAAGCGGGCTGAAGCTTTCTTT. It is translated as CAWSSKRAEAFF.

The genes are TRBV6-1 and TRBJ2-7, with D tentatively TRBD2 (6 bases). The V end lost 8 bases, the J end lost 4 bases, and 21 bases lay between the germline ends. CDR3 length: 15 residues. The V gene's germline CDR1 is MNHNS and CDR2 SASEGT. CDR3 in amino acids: CASSTGVPGLYEQYF. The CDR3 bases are TGTGCCAGCTCCACGGGGGTCCCGGGGTTATACGAGCAGTACTTC.

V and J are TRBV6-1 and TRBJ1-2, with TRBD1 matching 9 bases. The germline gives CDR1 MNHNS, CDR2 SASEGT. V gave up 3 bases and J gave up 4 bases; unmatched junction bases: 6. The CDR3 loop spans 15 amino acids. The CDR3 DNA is TGTGCCAGCAGTGACCGGGACAGGGTCTTCTATGGCTACACCTTC. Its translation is CASSDRDRVFYGYTF.

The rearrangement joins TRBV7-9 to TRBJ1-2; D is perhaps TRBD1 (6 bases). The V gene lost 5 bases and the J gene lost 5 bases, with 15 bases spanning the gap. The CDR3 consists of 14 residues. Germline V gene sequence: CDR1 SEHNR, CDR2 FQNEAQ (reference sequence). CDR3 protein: CASSKGGGGYGYTF. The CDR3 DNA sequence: TGTGCCAGCAGCAAGGGCGGGGGCGGATATGGCTACACCTTC.

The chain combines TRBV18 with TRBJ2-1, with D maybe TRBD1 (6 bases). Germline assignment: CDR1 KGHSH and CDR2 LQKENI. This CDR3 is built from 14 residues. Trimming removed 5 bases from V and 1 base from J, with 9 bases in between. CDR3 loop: CASSNRVSYNEQFF. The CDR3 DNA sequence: TGTGCCAGCTCAAACAGGGTATCCTACAATGAGCAGTTCTTC.

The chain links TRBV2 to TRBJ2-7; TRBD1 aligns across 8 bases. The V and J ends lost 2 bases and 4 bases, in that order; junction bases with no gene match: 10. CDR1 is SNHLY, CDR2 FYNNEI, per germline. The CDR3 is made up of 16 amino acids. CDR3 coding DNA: TGTGCCAGCAGTGAATTGACGGCAGGGGGCGTTTACGAGCAGTACGTC. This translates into CASSELTAGGVYEQYV.

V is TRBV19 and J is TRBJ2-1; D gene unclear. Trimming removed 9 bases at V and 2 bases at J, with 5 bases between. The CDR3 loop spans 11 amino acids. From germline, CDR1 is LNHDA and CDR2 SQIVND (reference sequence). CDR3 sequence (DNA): TGTGCCAGCCGGGCCTACAATGAGCAGTTCTTC. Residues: CASRAYNEQFF.

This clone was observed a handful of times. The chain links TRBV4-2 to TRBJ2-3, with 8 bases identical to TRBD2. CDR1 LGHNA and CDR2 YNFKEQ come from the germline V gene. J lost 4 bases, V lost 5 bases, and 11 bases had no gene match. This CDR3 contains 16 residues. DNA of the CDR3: TGTGCCAGCAGCTTGGTCGCTGTAGCGGGGTCAGATACGCAGTATTTT. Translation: CASSLVAVAGSDTQYF.

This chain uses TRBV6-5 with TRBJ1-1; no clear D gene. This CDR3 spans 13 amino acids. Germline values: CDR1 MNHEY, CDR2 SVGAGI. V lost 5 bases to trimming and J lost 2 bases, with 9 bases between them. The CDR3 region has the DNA TGTGCCAGCAGTACCCGGGATAACACTGAAGCTTTCTTT. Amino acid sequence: CASSTRDNTEAFF.

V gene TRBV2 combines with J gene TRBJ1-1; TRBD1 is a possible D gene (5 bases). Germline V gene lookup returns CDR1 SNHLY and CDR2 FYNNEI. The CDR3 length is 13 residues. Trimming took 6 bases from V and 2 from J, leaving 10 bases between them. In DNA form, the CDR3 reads TGTGCCAGCAGATCAGACAGTAACACTGAAGCTTTCTTT. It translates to CASRSDSNTEAFF. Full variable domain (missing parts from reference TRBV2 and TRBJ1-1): EPEVTQTPSHQVTQMGQEVILRCVPISNHLYFYWYRQILGQKVEFLVSFYNNEISEKSEIFDDQFSVERPDGSNFTLKIRSTKLEDSAMYFCASRSDSNTEAFFGQGTRLTVV.

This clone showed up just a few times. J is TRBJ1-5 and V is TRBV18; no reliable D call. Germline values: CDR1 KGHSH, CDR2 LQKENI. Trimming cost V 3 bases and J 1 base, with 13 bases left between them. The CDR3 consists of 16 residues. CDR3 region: CASSPGRGPSNQPQHF. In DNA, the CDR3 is TGTGCCAGCTCACCCGGCCGGGGTCCGAGCAATCAGCCCCAGCATTTT.

The CDR3 region has the DNA TGTGCCAGCAGCGCCCCCGGGGGGATCTATGGCTACACCTTC. As protein: CASSAPGGIYGYTF. The V and J genes are TRBV7-9 and TRBJ1-2; TRBD1 is a possible D gene (5 bases). This CDR3 is built from 14 residues. V lost 5 bases, J lost 4 bases, and 14 bases lay in between. Germline-derived CDR1 and CDR2 are SEHNR and FQNEAQ (reference sequence).

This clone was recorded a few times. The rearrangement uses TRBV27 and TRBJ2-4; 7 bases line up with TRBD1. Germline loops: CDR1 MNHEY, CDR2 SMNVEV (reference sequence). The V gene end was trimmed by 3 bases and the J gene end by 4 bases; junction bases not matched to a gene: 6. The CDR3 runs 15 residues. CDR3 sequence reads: CASSFRQGVKNIQYF. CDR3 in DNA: TGTGCCAGCAGTTTTAGGCAGGGGGTTAAAAACATTCAGTACTTC.

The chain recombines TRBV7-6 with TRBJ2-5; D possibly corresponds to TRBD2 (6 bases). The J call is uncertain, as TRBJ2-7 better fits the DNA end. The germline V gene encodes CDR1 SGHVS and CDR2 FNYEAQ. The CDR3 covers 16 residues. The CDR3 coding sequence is TGTGCCAGCAGCTGGCCTCCGGGACTGGGCGGAAACGAGCAGTACTTC. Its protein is CASSWPPGLGGNEQYF.

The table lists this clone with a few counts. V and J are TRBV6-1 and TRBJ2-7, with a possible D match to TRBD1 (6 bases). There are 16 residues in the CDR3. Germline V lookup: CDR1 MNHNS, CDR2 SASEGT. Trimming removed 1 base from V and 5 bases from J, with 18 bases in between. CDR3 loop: CASSEGTSDSRDEQYF. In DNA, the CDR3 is TGTGCCAGCAGTGAAGGTACCTCGGACAGTCGGGACGAGCAGTACTTC.

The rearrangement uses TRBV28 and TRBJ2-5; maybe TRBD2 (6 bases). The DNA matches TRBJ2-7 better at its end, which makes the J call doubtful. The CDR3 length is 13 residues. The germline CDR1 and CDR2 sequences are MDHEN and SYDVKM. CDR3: CASSLGTHYEQYF. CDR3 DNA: TGTGCCAGCAGTTTAGGGACTCACTACGAGCAGTACTTC.

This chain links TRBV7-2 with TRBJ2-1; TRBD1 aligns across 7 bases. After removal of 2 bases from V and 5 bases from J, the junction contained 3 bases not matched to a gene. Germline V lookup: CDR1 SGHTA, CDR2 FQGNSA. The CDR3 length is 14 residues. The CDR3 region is CASSLTTGHNEQFF. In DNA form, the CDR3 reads TGTGCCAGCAGCTTAACGACAGGGCACAATGAGCAGTTCTTC.

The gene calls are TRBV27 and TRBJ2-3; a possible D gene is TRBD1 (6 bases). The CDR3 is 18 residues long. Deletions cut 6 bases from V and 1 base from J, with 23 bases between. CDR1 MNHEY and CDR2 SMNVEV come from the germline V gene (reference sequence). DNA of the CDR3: TGTGCCAGCAGCCCGACTGGCCCACAGGGTTGGGGCACAGATACGCAGTATTTT. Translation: CASSPTGPQGWGTDTQYF.

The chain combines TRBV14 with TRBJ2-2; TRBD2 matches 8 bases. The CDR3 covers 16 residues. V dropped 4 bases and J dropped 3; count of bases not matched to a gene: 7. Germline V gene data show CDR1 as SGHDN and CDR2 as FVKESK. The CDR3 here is CASSRKRELYTGELFF. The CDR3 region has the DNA TGTGCCAGCAGCCGAAAGCGGGAGTTGTACACCGGGGAGCTGTTTTTT.

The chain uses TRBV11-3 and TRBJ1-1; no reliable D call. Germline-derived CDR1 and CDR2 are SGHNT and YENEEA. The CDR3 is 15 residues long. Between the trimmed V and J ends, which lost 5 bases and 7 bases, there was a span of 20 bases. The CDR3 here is CASSPGWEGGGEAFF. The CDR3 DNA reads TGTGCCAGCAGCCCCGGGTGGGAAGGAGGCGGTGAAGCTTTCTTT.

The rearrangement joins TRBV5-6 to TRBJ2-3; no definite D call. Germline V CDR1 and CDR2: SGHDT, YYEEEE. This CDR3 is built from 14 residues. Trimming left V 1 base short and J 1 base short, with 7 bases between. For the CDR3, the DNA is TGTGCCAGCAGCTTGCAAAGCGGCACAGATACGCAGTATTTT. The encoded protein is CASSLQSGTDTQYF.

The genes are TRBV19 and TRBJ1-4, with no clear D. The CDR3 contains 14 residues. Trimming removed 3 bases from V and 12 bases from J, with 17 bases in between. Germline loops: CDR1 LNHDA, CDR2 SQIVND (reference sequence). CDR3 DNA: TGTGCCAGTAGTATTGGTTCCGGCGCAAGCGAACTGTTTTTT. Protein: CASSIGSGASELFF. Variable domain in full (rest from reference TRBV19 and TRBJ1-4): DGGITQSPKYLFRKEGQNVTLSCEQNLNHDAMYWYRQDPGQGLRLIYYSQIVNDFQKGDIAEGYSVSREKKESFPLTVTSAQKNPTAFYLCASSIGSGASELFFGSGTQLSVL.

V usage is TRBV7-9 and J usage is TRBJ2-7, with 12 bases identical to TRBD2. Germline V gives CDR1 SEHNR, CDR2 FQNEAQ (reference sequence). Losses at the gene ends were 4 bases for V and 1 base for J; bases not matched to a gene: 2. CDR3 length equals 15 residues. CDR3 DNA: TGTGCCAGCAGCTCCGGGACTAGCGGGTCCTACGAGCAGTACGTC. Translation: CASSSGTSGSYEQYV.

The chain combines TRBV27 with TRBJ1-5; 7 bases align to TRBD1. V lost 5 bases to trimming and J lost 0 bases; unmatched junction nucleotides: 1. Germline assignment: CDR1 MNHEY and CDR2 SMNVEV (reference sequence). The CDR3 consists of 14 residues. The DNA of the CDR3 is TGTGCCAGCAGTGCAGGGGGTAGCAATCAGCCCCAGCATTTT. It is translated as CASSAGGSNQPQHF.

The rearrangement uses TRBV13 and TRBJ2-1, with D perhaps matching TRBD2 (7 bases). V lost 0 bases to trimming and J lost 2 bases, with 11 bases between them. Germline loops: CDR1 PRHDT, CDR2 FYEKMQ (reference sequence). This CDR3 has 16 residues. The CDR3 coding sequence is TGTGCCAGCAGCTTAGGCTCGGGGGGCCCCTACAATGAGCAGTTCTTC. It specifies CASSLGSGGPYNEQFF.

The CDR3 sequence is CASSLQGAGETQYF. DNA for the CDR3: TGTGCCAGCAGTCTACAGGGGGCCGGGGAGACCCAGTACTTC. V gene TRBV7-9 combines with J gene TRBJ2-5; 9 bases fit TRBD1. This CDR3 is 14 amino acids long. The V gene's germline CDR1 is SEHNR and CDR2 FQNEAQ (reference sequence). The V and J ends lost 6 bases and 5 bases, in that order; junction bases with no gene match: 7.

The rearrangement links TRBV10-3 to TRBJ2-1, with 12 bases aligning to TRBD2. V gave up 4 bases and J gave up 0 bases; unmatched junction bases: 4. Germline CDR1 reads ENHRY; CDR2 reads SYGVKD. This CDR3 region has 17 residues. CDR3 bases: TGTGCCATCAGTGGACTAGCGGGGGACCCCTCCTACAATGAGCAGTTCTTC. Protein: CAISGLAGDPSYNEQFF.